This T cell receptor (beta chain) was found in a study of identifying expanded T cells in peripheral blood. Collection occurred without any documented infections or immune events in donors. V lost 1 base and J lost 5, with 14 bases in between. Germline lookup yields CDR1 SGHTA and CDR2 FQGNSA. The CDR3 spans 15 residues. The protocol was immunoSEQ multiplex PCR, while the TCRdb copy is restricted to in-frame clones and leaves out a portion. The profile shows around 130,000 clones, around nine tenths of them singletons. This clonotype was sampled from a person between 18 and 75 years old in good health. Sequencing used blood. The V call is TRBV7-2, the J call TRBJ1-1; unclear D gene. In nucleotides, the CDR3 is TGTGCCAGCAGCTTAGGGAGGGCTCAAGGGACTGAAGCTTTCTTT. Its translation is CASSLGRAQGTEAFF. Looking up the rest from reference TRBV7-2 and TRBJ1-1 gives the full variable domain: GAGVSQSPSNKVTEKGKDVELRCDPISGHTALYWYRQSLGQGLEFLIYFQGNSAPDKSGLPSDRFSAERTGGSVSTLTIQRTQQEDSAVYLCASSLGRAQGTEAFFGQGTRLTVV.